The text below deals with one TCR beta chain. Its antigen is not known. This record comes from a study of cytomegalovirus exposure and HLA in healthy donors. Points from the study as a whole: Immune exposure information available was restricted to CMV serostatus. The authors later linked a missense DCLRE1C variant to TCR beta V- and J-gene trimming. Most TCR beta V segments were productive about 90% or about 30% of the time in an earlier analysis.

Researchers ran the PCR with 60 Vbeta and 13 Jbeta primers. Libraries were prepared by immunoSEQ multiplex PCR; TCRdb keeps only in-frame clonotypes and omits some of them. The data show 130,000 or so clones, with about 80% seen just once and less than 2% held by the top ten. The CDR3 is 14 amino acids. Germline CDR1 is SEHNR and CDR2 is FQNEAQ (reference sequence). The V and J ends lost 5 bases and 5 bases respectively, with 16 bases between them. The chain joins TRBV7-9 to TRBJ2-7; a possible D gene is TRBD1 (6 bases). This TCR was recovered from a woman aged 40-49 years in good health and CMV-seronegative. Source material: PBMCs. CDR3 protein: CASSLRLGDNEQYF. The CDR3 DNA reads as TGTGCCAGCAGCCTTCGACTGGGGGACAACGAGCAGTACTTC.